These T cell receptor beta chains were read from a single sample in a study of T cell responses to AZD1222 COVID-19 vaccine. TCRdb's copy holds only in-frame clones and misses some; the assay was immunoSEQ multiplex PCR. The sample lists about 63,000 clones; approximately 83% were seen once. This material consisted of peripheral blood, taken 28 days after the second AZD1222 dose. These receptors originate from an adult who received the AZD1222 COVID-19 vaccine. Both conserved end residues are part of each CDR3. Fields, in order: D gene, V gene, J gene, CDR3 protein, CDR3 DNA. A D gene is named only where the DNA matches it firmly.

>-|TRBV4-3|TRBJ1-5
CASSLRWSSNQPQHF
TGCGCCAGCAGTCTAAGGTGGAGTAGCAATCAGCCCCAGCATTTT
>TRBD2|TRBV4-2|TRBJ2-1
CASSQSLAGNNEQFF
TGTGCCAGCAGCCAGTCACTAGCGGGGAATAATGAGCAGTTCTTC
>TRBD2|TRBV30|TRBJ2-3
CAWRTSGGADTQYF
TGTGCCTGGAGAACTAGCGGGGGGGCCGATACGCAGTATTTT
>TRBD1|TRBV6-1|TRBJ1-2
CASSEAAGQGGYGYTF
TGTGCCAGCAGTGAAGCGGCCGGGCAGGGGGGATATGGCTACACCTTC
>TRBD2|TRBV4-1|TRBJ2-4
CASSQGTSGENIQYF
TGCGCCAGCAGCCAAGGGACTAGCGGGGAAAACATTCAGTACTTC
>-|TRBV29-1|TRBJ1-5
CSVATWGNQPQHF
TGCAGCGTCGCTACTTGGGGCAATCAGCCCCAGCATTTT
>-|TRBV10-1|TRBJ2-2
CASSDWDPANTGELFF
TGCGCCAGCAGTGATTGGGACCCCGCGAACACCGGGGAGCTGTTTTTT
>TRBD2|TRBV28|TRBJ2-1
CASSSGGANVYNEQFF
TGTGCCAGCAGTAGCGGGGGGGCCAATGTGTACAATGAGCAGTTCTTC
>-|TRBV24-1|TRBJ2-1
CATSESQDNEQFF
TGTGCCACCAGTGAGTCTCAGGACAATGAGCAGTTCTTC
>-|TRBV5-1|TRBJ1-6
CASSEGTSSPLHF
TGCGCCAGCAGCGAAGGGACAAGTTCACCCCTCCACTTT
>-|TRBV3-1/TRBV3-2|TRBJ2-7
CASSQGGDRHYEQYF
TGTGCCAGCAGCCAAGGCGGGGACCGTCACTACGAGCAGTACTTC
>-|TRBV19|TRBJ2-3
CASNRGSADTQYF
TGTGCCAGTAACCGGGGGTCTGCAGATACGCAGTATTTT
>-|TRBV6-5|TRBJ2-7
CASGYVGQGYEQYF
TGTGCCAGCGGTTACGTCGGGCAGGGCTACGAGCAGTACTTC
>-|TRBV19|TRBJ1-1
CASSIVGGEAFF
TGTGCCAGTAGTATAGTAGGCGGTGAAGCTTTCTTT
>-|TRBV6-2/TRBV6-3|TRBJ1-5
CASSYRNQPQHF
TGTGCCAGCAGTTACCGCAATCAGCCCCAGCATTTT